One and the same sample provided the 32 T cell receptor beta chains below, sequenced in a study of blood T cell repertoires in COVID-19. Method: immunoSEQ multiplex PCR; TCRdb's copy keeps in-frame clones and lacks some. The sample shows roughly 96,000 clones, around 76% of them seen only once. The sample comprised peripheral blood. The receptors originated from an elderly man with acute or convalescent COVID-19.

J is TRBJ2-1 and V is TRBV15; D uncertain. Germline CDR1 LNHNV, CDR2 YYDKDF (reference sequence). The CDR3 runs to 16 residues. V lost 2 bases and J lost 6, with 17 bases in between. The CDR3 loop is CATSRSLDPASNEQFF. The CDR3 nucleotides read TGTGCCACCAGCAGAAGCCTAGACCCGGCGTCCAATGAGCAGTTCTTC.

V is TRBV10-3 and J is TRBJ1-5; D gene unclear. Germline V gene sequence: CDR1 ENHRY, CDR2 SYGVKD. This CDR3 has 13 residues. V lost 7 bases, J lost 4 bases, and 11 bases lay in between. DNA of the CDR3: TGTGCCATCAAAGGTACAGATAATCAGCCCCAGCATTTT. This gives the protein CAIKGTDNQPQHF.

The V and J genes are TRBV14 and TRBJ2-7, with 11 bases identical to TRBD1. From germline, CDR1 is SGHDN and CDR2 FVKESK. V lost 4 bases to trimming and J lost 4 bases; unmatched junction nucleotides: 6. This CDR3 contains 15 residues. In DNA, the CDR3 is TGTGCCAGCAGCCGAGCCGGGACAGGGGGTTACGAGCAGTACTTC. Protein product: CASSRAGTGGYEQYF.

This chain connects TRBV7-2 to TRBJ2-1; TRBD1 matches at 7 bases. CDR1 SGHTA and CDR2 FQGNSA come from the germline V gene. The CDR3 runs to 15 residues. Losses at the gene ends were 0 bases for V and 7 bases for J; bases not matched to a gene: 6. DNA of the CDR3: TGTGCCAGCAGCTTAGCTGTAGGGGGCTGGAATGAGCAGTTCTTC. Its protein is CASSLAVGGWNEQFF.

This clone was counted a few times. The V gene is TRBV2, the J gene TRBJ2-7, with 8 bases that match TRBD2. The CDR3 is 17 residues long. Germline CDR1 and CDR2: SNHLY and FYNNEI. The J segment lost 3 bases and the V segment lost 6 bases, leaving 16 bases of the junction unmatched. The CDR3 region is CASRGGSSSGQFYEQYF. In DNA form, the CDR3 reads TGTGCCAGCAGGGGTGGTAGTTCTAGCGGGCAATTCTACGAGCAGTACTTC.

The chain couples TRBV15 to TRBJ2-1, with 8 bases fitting TRBD1. CDR1 and CDR2 (germline): LNHNV, YYDKDF (reference sequence). Losses at the gene ends were 7 bases for V and 10 bases for J; bases not matched to a gene: 12. This CDR3 is built from 14 residues. The CDR3 is CATTKDRAKGEQFF. CDR3 nucleotides: TGTGCCACCACCAAGGACAGGGCTAAAGGCGAGCAGTTCTTC.

V usage is TRBV9 and J usage is TRBJ1-1; a possible D gene is TRBD1 (6 bases). Germline V gene data show CDR1 as SGDLS and CDR2 as YYNGEE. The CDR3 length is 17 residues. Trimming removed 0 bases from V and 5 bases from J, with 20 bases in between. The CDR3: CASSVEKGVGRRTEAFF. The CDR3 DNA reads TGTGCCAGCAGCGTAGAAAAGGGGGTCGGGCGACGGACTGAAGCTTTCTTT.

V usage is TRBV15 and J usage is TRBJ1-2; 7 bases fit TRBD1. The CDR3 is 14 residues long. Germline V lookup: CDR1 LNHNV, CDR2 YYDKDF (reference sequence). J lost 3 bases, V lost 0 bases, and 1 base had no gene match. This CDR3 is CATSREGGYYGYTF. CDR3 DNA sequence: TGTGCCACCAGCAGAGAAGGGGGCTACTATGGCTACACCTTC.

V usage is TRBV28 and J usage is TRBJ1-4, with a possible D match to TRBD1 (5 bases). CDR3 length: 12 amino acids. In germline, CDR1 is MDHEN, CDR2 SYDVKM. With 9 bases removed from V and 7 bases from J, the gap between germline ends came to 12 bases. The CDR3 loop reads CASGGMGEKLFF. CDR3 nucleotide sequence: TGTGCCAGTGGGGGGATGGGTGAAAAACTGTTTTTT.

The chain uses TRBV6-6 and TRBJ2-7; 7 bases are shared with TRBD1. The CDR3 extends over 15 amino acids. The ends lost 5 bases at V and 1 base at J; junction bases unmatched: 8. Germline V gene sequence: CDR1 MNHNY, CDR2 SVGAGI (reference sequence). CDR3 residues: CASSLGTAKSYEQYF. Written as DNA, the CDR3 is TGTGCCAGCAGTCTTGGGACAGCTAAATCCTACGAGCAGTACTTC.

This clone was recorded once. The rearrangement uses TRBV5-8 and TRBJ1-2; the match to TRBD1 covers 7 bases. The CDR3 is made up of 16 amino acids. The germline CDR1 and CDR2 sequences are SGHTS and YDEGEE. Losses at the gene ends were 1 base for V and 2 bases for J; bases not matched to a gene: 8. The CDR3: CASSLYKGQPNYGYTF. The CDR3 DNA reads TGTGCCAGCAGCTTGTATAAGGGACAGCCGAACTATGGCTACACCTTC.

The chain couples TRBV7-9 to TRBJ2-5; 8 bases agree with TRBD1. This CDR3 region has 13 residues. The ends lost 3 bases at V and 4 bases at J; junction bases unmatched: 1. CDR1 is SEHNR and CDR2 is FQNEAQ in the germline V gene (reference sequence). In DNA, the CDR3 is TGTGCCAGCAGCTTGGGACAGGTAGAGACCCAGTACTTC. This sequence encodes CASSLGQVETQYF.

The sample holds a few counts of this clone. The J gene is TRBJ2-7, the V gene TRBV5-4; a weak D match, TRBD1 (6 bases). The V gene lost 1 base and the J gene lost 0 bases, with 11 bases spanning the gap. Germline CDR1 reads SGHNT; CDR2 reads YYREEE (reference sequence). The CDR3 has 15 residues. This CDR3 reads CASSLKTGISYEQYF. In nucleotides, the CDR3 is TGTGCCAGCAGCTTGAAAACAGGGATCTCCTACGAGCAGTACTTC.

This clone was seen a handful of times. This rearrangement joins TRBV7-2 to TRBJ2-7; tentatively, D is TRBD1 (6 bases). Germline V lookup: CDR1 SGHTA, CDR2 FQGNSA. V was shortened by 5 bases and J by 3 bases, with 11 bases between the two germline ends. This CDR3 is 13 amino acids long. Here the CDR3 reads CASSRTALYEQYF. The DNA of the CDR3 is TGTGCCAGCAGCCGGACAGCCCTCTACGAGCAGTACTTC.

This clone was detected only a few times. The rearrangement joins TRBV10-1 to TRBJ2-7, with 9 bases lining up with TRBD1. J gave up 6 bases and V 5 bases, and 5 bases lay outside the gene matches. The germline CDR1 and CDR2 sequences are WNHNN and SYGVQD (reference sequence). The CDR3 runs 13 residues. The chain's CDR3 is CASSPGTGFEQYF. The CDR3 bases are TGCGCCAGCAGTCCCGGGACAGGGTTCGAGCAGTACTTC.

The chain has TRBV7-2 and TRBJ2-5, with a possible D match to TRBD1 (5 bases). Germline V gene data show CDR1 as SGHTA and CDR2 as FQGNSA. Deletions cut 4 bases from V and 4 bases from J, with 16 bases between. This CDR3 contains 15 residues. CDR3 nucleotide sequence: TGTGCCAGCAGCTACCTAGGGGTAGACGCAGAGACCCAGTACTTC. Amino acids: CASSYLGVDAETQYF.

This clone was counted a few times. The rearrangement joins TRBV9 to TRBJ2-2, with TRBD2 matching over 8 bases. Germline values: CDR1 SGDLS, CDR2 YYNGEE. V lost 1 base to trimming and J lost 9 bases; unmatched junction nucleotides: 5. This CDR3 contains 14 residues. This CDR3 is CASSVTAGGRELFF. The CDR3 DNA reads TGTGCCAGCAGCGTAACGGCGGGGGGCCGGGAGCTGTTTTTT.

The chain uses TRBV9 and TRBJ1-4; TRBD1 aligns across 7 bases. J lost 4 bases, V lost 1 base, and 13 bases had no gene match. This CDR3 region has 18 residues. CDR1 is SGDLS and CDR2 is YYNGEE in the germline V gene. CDR3 region: CASSVSPGGRDLNEKLFF. CDR3 bases: TGTGCCAGCAGCGTAAGCCCAGGGGGGCGGGACCTTAATGAAAAACTGTTTTTT.

This clone was seen a handful of times. The rearrangement links TRBV27 to TRBJ1-5; D gene unclear. Germline CDR1 is MNHEY and CDR2 is SMNVEV (reference sequence). This CDR3 has 15 residues. Deletions cut 5 bases from V and 3 bases from J, with 14 bases between. CDR3 DNA sequence: TGTGCCAGCAGTGCGGCCGGGATCTCCAATCAGCCCCAGCATTTT. Amino acid sequence: CASSAAGISNQPQHF.

V gene TRBV6-5 combines with J gene TRBJ1-4, with D uncertain. This CDR3 is built from 15 residues. The V gene lost 6 bases and the J gene lost 3 bases, with 14 bases spanning the gap. Germline V gene data show CDR1 as MNHEY and CDR2 as SVGAGI. The CDR3 DNA reads as TGTGCCAGCAGGGAGGAGGCGGGATCTAATGAAAAACTGTTTTTT. Protein sequence: CASREEAGSNEKLFF.

The chain couples TRBV9 to TRBJ1-1, with TRBD1 as a possible D gene (6 bases). The V gene lost 0 bases and the J gene lost 3 bases, with 9 bases spanning the gap. The CDR3 runs 14 residues. Germline CDR1 is SGDLS and CDR2 is YYNGEE. CDR3: CASSVVWGHTEAFF. In DNA form, the CDR3 reads TGTGCCAGCAGCGTAGTCTGGGGGCACACTGAAGCTTTCTTT. Variable domain in full (rest from reference TRBV9 and TRBJ1-1): DSGVTQTPKHLITATGQRVTLRCSPRSGDLSVYWYQQSLDQGLQFLIQYYNGEERAKGNILERFSAQQFPDLHSELNLSSLELGDSALYFCASSVVWGHTEAFFGQGTRLTVV.

This clone was detected a few times. CDR3 protein: CASSLAESRQTQFF. As DNA, the CDR3 is TGTGCCAGCAGCTTAGCGGAAAGTCGACAGACGCAGTTCTTC. The gene calls are TRBV7-9 and TRBJ2-1; perhaps TRBD1 as D (5 bases). This CDR3 spans 14 amino acids. From germline, CDR1 is SEHNR and CDR2 FQNEAQ (reference sequence). Trimming removed 0 bases from V and 12 bases from J, with 15 bases in between.

This clone was seen a handful of times. The chain recombines TRBV2 with TRBJ2-2; unclear D gene. Per the germline V gene, CDR1 is SNHLY and CDR2 is FYNNEI. Trimming pared 5 bases from V and 6 bases from J, leaving 4 bases between. The CDR3 has 11 amino acids. DNA of the CDR3: TGTGCCAGCAGTTCCTCCGGGGAGCTGTTTTTT. Its protein product is CASSSSGELFF.

The chain combines TRBV27 with TRBJ1-2; D not certain. Looked up from germline, CDR1 is MNHEY and CDR2 is SMNVEV (reference sequence). The V and J ends lost 1 base and 2 bases respectively, with 8 bases between them. There are 14 residues in the CDR3. In DNA, the CDR3 is TGTGCCAGCAGTTTATTGGGCGGGAACTATGGCTACACCTTC. Its protein is CASSLLGGNYGYTF.

V and J are TRBV2 and TRBJ1-2, with 9 bases fitting TRBD1. This CDR3 is 15 amino acids long. The V gene end was trimmed by 3 bases and the J gene end by 2 bases; junction bases not matched to a gene: 4. The germline gives CDR1 SNHLY, CDR2 FYNNEI. The CDR3 nucleotides are TGTGCCAGCAGTGACCCCGGGACAGGGAACTATGGCTACACCTTC. This sequence encodes CASSDPGTGNYGYTF.

This clone is a singleton in its sample. The gene calls are TRBV29-1 and TRBJ2-5; 7 nucleotides align to TRBD2. This CDR3 region has 11 residues. The V segment lost 7 bases and the J segment 4 bases; nucleotides outside the gene matches: 3. Germline V lookup: CDR1 SQVTM, CDR2 ANQGSEA. The CDR3 nucleotides are TGCAGCGGTTCGGGAGGAGAGACCCAGTACTTC. It encodes CSGSGGETQYF. The full variable domain, in which reference TRBV29-1 and TRBJ2-5 provide the parts outside the CDR3, is SAVISQKPSRDICQRGTSLTIQCQVDSQVTMMFWYRQQPGQSLTLIATANQGSEATYESGFVIDKFPISRPNLTFSTLTVSNMSPEDSSIYLCSGSGGETQYFGPGTRLLVL.

The rearrangement links TRBV27 to TRBJ2-2; tentative D call: TRBD2 (6 bases). Trimming removed 8 bases from V and 1 base from J, with 11 bases in between. The CDR3 contains 14 residues. Germline CDR1 reads MNHEY; CDR2 reads SMNVEV (reference sequence). The CDR3 loop reads CASGGSWNTGELFF. CDR3 DNA sequence: TGTGCCAGCGGGGGGTCCTGGAACACCGGGGAGCTGTTTTTT.

The chain has TRBV7-8 and TRBJ2-7; the match to TRBD2 covers 11 bases. With 5 bases clipped from V and 2 bases from J, the junction kept 8 bases outside the gene matches. Per germline, CDR1 SGHVS and CDR2 FQNEAQ. The CDR3 loop spans 16 amino acids. CDR3 DNA sequence: TGTGCCAGCAGCCGGGTGAATAGCGGGGGGGCCTACGAGCAGTACTTC. Its translation is CASSRVNSGGAYEQYF.

The genes are TRBV4-3 and TRBJ1-5; D gene unclear. The germline CDR1 and CDR2 sequences are LGHNA and YSLEER. The CDR3 extends over 13 amino acids. V was cut by 0 bases and J by 6 bases, with 6 bases left in between. In nucleotides, the CDR3 is TGCGCCAGCAGCCAAGATGCCGGTCAGCCCCAGCATTTT. It codes for CASSQDAGQPQHF.

The sample holds a few counts of this clone. This rearrangement joins TRBV7-2 to TRBJ2-1; TRBD2 matches at 7 bases. This CDR3 contains 15 residues. The trim removed 1 base at V and 5 bases at J, leaving 5 bases unmatched. Per germline, CDR1 SGHTA and CDR2 FQGNSA. CDR3 nucleotides: TGTGCCAGCAGCTTAGTCGGGGGGACCAACAATGAGCAGTTCTTC. Translation gives CASSLVGGTNNEQFF.

The V gene is TRBV5-1, the J gene TRBJ2-7; TRBD1 aligns across 7 bases. Germline trimming cut 3 bases from V and 1 base from J; bases unmatched to any gene: 10. Germline V gene sequence: CDR1 SGHRS, CDR2 YFSETQ. The CDR3 sequence is 16 residues long. This CDR3 reads CASSYSGTEISYEQYF. The CDR3 DNA follows: TGCGCCAGCAGCTATTCCGGGACAGAGATTTCCTACGAGCAGTACTTC.

This clone was found a few times. CDR3 nucleotides: TGTGCCAGCCCTCATAACAGCAACCTATTCTCTGGAAACACCATATATTTT. Translating gives CASPHNSNLFSGNTIYF. The chain is built from TRBV7-9 and TRBJ1-3; D gene ambiguous. Trimming left V 8 bases short and J 0 bases short, with 20 bases between. The CDR3 length is 17 residues. From germline, CDR1 is SEHNR and CDR2 FQNEAQ (reference sequence).